The clone carrying this TCR beta chain was counted between two and nine times. Its cognate antigen is unknown. 13 Jbeta primers and 60 Vbeta primers were used for the PCR. Here immunoSEQ multiplex PCR was the method, and the copy in TCRdb shows in-frame clones only, minus some. The sample records approximately 110,000 clones, approximately 12% being singletons. The sample is drawn from a study of cytomegalovirus exposure and HLA in healthy donors. About the research overall: Early released data had about 80 million unique TCRs, all coming from HLA-typed donors. Regarding the study as a whole: A later analysis reportedly found that, within productive TCRs, an Asian-associated ancestry cluster had fewer N-insertions than the mean observed across the approximately 700 donors. The classifier reportedly diagnosed cytomegalovirus status with high sensitivity and specificity.

CDR3 length equals 12 residues. Germline V gene lookup returns CDR1 SGHTS and CDR2 YDEGEE. The V gene lost 4 bases and the J gene lost 7 bases, with 11 bases spanning the gap. Sequencing was performed on PBMCs. This sequence was found in a man in his forties in good health and CMV-seropositive. The rearrangement links TRBV5-8 to TRBJ1-1, with D possibly being TRBD1 (5 bases). The CDR3 spells CASSPAGFEAFF. The CDR3 DNA follows: TGTGCCAGCAGCCCGGCAGGGTTTGAAGCTTTCTTT.